The 6 T cell receptor beta chains listed next were all sequenced from one sample in a study of blood T cells in healthy people across ages. Using a J-beta primer mix together with a sample-barcoded 5' primer, a second PCR was run for 7 to 11 cycles. A single record per CDR3 protein comes from TCRdb applying MiXCR to the 5' RACE reads. Among 1 million or so distinct CDR3 sequences listed, around 25% were seen once. These data also formed part of another study, on T cells of mothers and their children.

Sequencing was performed on blood. All receptors derive from a girl aged 2 to 9 in good health.

This clonotype was observed a few times. The chain employs TRBV27 and TRBJ2-3, with D tentatively TRBD1 (6 bases). CDR3 length: 15 residues. V was trimmed by 3 bases and J by 0 bases, leaving 10 bases between them. CDR1 is MNHEY and CDR2 is SMNVEV in the germline V gene (reference sequence). CDR3 loop: CASSLRDTSTDTQYF. CDR3 coding DNA: TGTGCCAGCAGTTTGAGGGACACAAGCACAGATACGCAGTATTTT.

In this sample, this clonotype turned up once. The chain recombines TRBV12-5 with TRBJ2-3; tentatively, D is TRBD1 or TRBD2 (5 bases each). Germline V gene lookup returns CDR1 LGHNT and CDR2 FRNRAP. The V end was cut by 3 bases, the J end by 6 bases, with 16 bases between. The CDR3 consists of 15 residues. The CDR3 reads CASGLIGTGYDTQYF. The CDR3 DNA reads as TGTGCTAGTGGTTTAATTGGGACCGGGTATGATACGCAGTATTTT. Using reference TRBV12-5 and TRBJ2-3 for the parts outside the CDR3, the full variable domain is DARVTQTPRHKVTEMGQEVTMRCQPILGHNTVFWYRQTMMQGLELLAYFRNRAPLDDSGMPKDRFSAEMPDATLATLKIQPSEPRDSAVYFCASGLIGTGYDTQYFGPGTRLTVL.

This clonotype was detected a few times. V is TRBV10-3 and J is TRBJ2-7; no clear D gene. Germline CDR1 ENHRY, CDR2 SYGVKD. V was cut by 11 bases and J by 2 bases, with 13 bases left in between. The CDR3 extends over 12 amino acids. The CDR3 spells CAASGGTYEQYF. The CDR3 coding sequence is TGTGCCGCATCGGGTGGCACCTACGAGCAGTACTTC.

The table lists this clonotype with a few counts. The rearrangement uses TRBV18 and TRBJ2-5; TRBD2 agrees at 9 bases. Germline V lookup: CDR1 KGHSH, CDR2 LQKENI. This CDR3 is 15 amino acids long. V gave up 3 bases and J gave up 2 bases; unmatched junction bases: 4. The CDR3 DNA sequence: TGTGCCAGCTCACCCGCGAGCGGGGGGCAAGAGACCCAGTACTTC. Translation gives CASSPASGGQETQYF.

This clonotype was seen a handful of times. This chain joins TRBV7-8 and TRBJ2-1; a possible D gene is TRBD2 (6 bases). V shed 4 bases and J shed 8 bases, with 9 bases lying between them. From germline, CDR1 is SGHVS and CDR2 FQNEAQ. The CDR3 is made up of 12 amino acids. In DNA, the CDR3 is TGTGCCAGCAGCTATGGGACTGATGAGCAGTTCTTC. It specifies CASSYGTDEQFF.

The chain uses TRBV29-1 and TRBJ2-1; D uncertain. The germline gives CDR1 SQVTM, CDR2 ANQGSEA. There are 11 residues in the CDR3. Trimming removed 7 bases from V and 3 bases from J, with 7 bases in between. Here the CDR3 reads CSAPNYNEQFF. CDR3 in DNA: TGCAGCGCCCCGAACTACAATGAGCAGTTCTTC.